One and the same sample provided the 10 T cell receptor beta chains below, sequenced in a study of OX40 agonist ivuxolimab in advanced cancers. The assay was immunoSEQ multiplex PCR, and TCRdb's table has in-frame clones only and misses some. Here the sample spans 50,000 to 70,000 clones, around 85% being singletons. The sample consisted of CD4+ or CD8+ T cells sorted from blood, taken in a trial of the OX40 agonist ivuxolimab. The receptors were gathered from an adult with an advanced solid tumor such as melanoma, head and neck, liver or kidney cancer.

The V call is TRBV9, the J call TRBJ2-3, with TRBD2 identical over 15 bases. J lost 11 bases, V lost 2 bases, and 6 bases had no gene match. The germline V gene has CDR1 SGDLS and CDR2 YYNGEE. The CDR3 loop spans 15 amino acids. The CDR3 region has the DNA TGTGCCAGCAGCGTGCCGGGACTAGCGGGAGGAAAGCAGTATTTT. The encoded protein is CASSVPGLAGGKQYF. The full variable domain, rest sourced from reference TRBV9 and TRBJ2-3, is DSGVTQTPKHLITATGQRVTLRCSPRSGDLSVYWYQQSLDQGLQFLIQYYNGEERAKGNILERFSAQQFPDLHSELNLSSLELGDSALYFCASSVPGLAGGKQYFGPGTRLTVL.

The genes are TRBV30 and TRBJ1-5, with TRBD1 as a possible D gene (5 bases). V was pared by 2 bases and J by 4 bases, with 15 bases between. CDR1 and CDR2 from the germline V gene are GTSNPN and SVGIG (reference sequence). This CDR3 region has 15 residues. DNA for the CDR3: TGTGCCTGGAGTTCCCCATTTGACAGAAATCAGCCCCAGCATTTT. Translating it yields CAWSSPFDRNQPQHF.

The chain uses TRBV18 and TRBJ2-7; D gene uncertain. This CDR3 contains 14 residues. Germline CDR1 is KGHSH and CDR2 is LQKENI. The V end was cut by 8 bases, the J end by 1 base, with 15 bases between. The CDR3 is CASQSDIGSYEQYF. CDR3 DNA sequence: TGTGCCAGCCAAAGCGATATAGGGTCCTACGAGCAGTACTTC.

This clone was seen once. The chain is built from TRBV5-4 and TRBJ2-1; 7 nucleotides align to TRBD2. With 3 bases clipped from V and 3 bases from J, the junction kept 3 bases outside the gene matches. Germline V gives CDR1 SGHNT, CDR2 YYREEE (reference sequence). The CDR3 spans 14 residues. CDR3 in amino acids: CASSSAGFYNEQFF. In DNA, the CDR3 is TGTGCCAGCAGCTCAGCGGGGTTCTACAATGAGCAGTTCTTC.

This chain links TRBV4-2 with TRBJ2-7, with 12 bases that match TRBD2. The CDR3 totals 15 residues. V gave up 3 bases and J gave up 4 bases; unmatched junction bases: 4. From germline, CDR1 is LGHNA and CDR2 YNFKEQ. The CDR3, as DNA: TGTGCCAGCAGCCAGCGGACTAGCGGGAATTACGAGCAGTACTTC. Protein: CASSQRTSGNYEQYF.

V usage is TRBV28 and J usage is TRBJ2-3, with 8 bases fitting TRBD2. This CDR3 spans 17 amino acids. Per germline, CDR1 MDHEN and CDR2 SYDVKM. Losses at the gene ends were 11 bases for V and 3 bases for J; bases not matched to a gene: 19. The CDR3 sequence: CASQGAGVPIRTDTQYF. In DNA form, the CDR3 reads TGTGCCTCCCAGGGAGCGGGGGTGCCCATCCGGACAGATACGCAGTATTTT.

The J gene is TRBJ1-2, the V gene TRBV7-2; TRBD1 might be the D (6 bases). Germline assignment: CDR1 SGHTA and CDR2 FQGNSA. The CDR3 contains 14 residues. Trimming left V 1 base short and J 8 bases short, with 14 bases between. The CDR3 coding sequence is TGTGCCAGCAGCTTAGATTGGGGGCGGGGAGGCTACACCTTC. This translates into CASSLDWGRGGYTF.

This chain connects TRBV9 to TRBJ1-6; TRBD1 matches 7 bases. V dropped 3 bases and J dropped 6; count of bases not matched to a gene: 9. This CDR3 comprises 16 residues. Germline CDR1 is SGDLS and CDR2 is YYNGEE. CDR3 in DNA: TGTGCCAGCAGCGCCGCGGGACAGAGCTTTAATTCACCCCTCCACTTT. Protein product: CASSAAGQSFNSPLHF.

The chain uses TRBV19 and TRBJ2-7; 12 bases map to TRBD2. The germline V gene encodes CDR1 LNHDA and CDR2 SQIVND (reference sequence). The CDR3 consists of 17 residues. V was clipped by 6 bases and J by 0 bases; unmatched bases: 9. CDR3 nucleotides: TGTGCCAGTAGCCTGAGGACTAGCGGGGTTAGCTCCTACGAGCAGTACTTC. The encoded protein is CASSLRTSGVSSYEQYF.

The V call is TRBV7-3, the J call TRBJ1-2, with unresolved D. The CDR3 length is 11 residues. CDR1 is SGHTA and CDR2 is FQGTGA in the germline V gene. V gave up 4 bases and J gave up 7 bases, with 7 bases separating them. The CDR3 protein is CASSSGSGYTF. CDR3 coding DNA: TGTGCCAGCAGCTCCGGATCTGGCTACACCTTC.